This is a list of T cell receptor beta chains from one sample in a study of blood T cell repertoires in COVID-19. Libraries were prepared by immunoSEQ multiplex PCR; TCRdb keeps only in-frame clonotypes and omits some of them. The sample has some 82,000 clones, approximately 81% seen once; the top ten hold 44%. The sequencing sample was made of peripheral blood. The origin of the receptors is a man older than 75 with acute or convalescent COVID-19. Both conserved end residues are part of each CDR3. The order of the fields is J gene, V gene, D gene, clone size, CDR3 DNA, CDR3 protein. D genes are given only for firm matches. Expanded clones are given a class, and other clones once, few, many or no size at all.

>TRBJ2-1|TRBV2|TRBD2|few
TGTGCCACCGCGGGACTAGCCCTATACAATGAGCAGTTCTTC
CATAGLALYNEQFF
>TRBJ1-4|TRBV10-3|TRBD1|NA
TGTGCCATCAGGGGGGGTGGGACAGCTAATGAAAAACTGTTTTTT
CAIRGGGTANEKLFF
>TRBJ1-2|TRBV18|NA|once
TGTGCCAGCTCACCACCGGTTGAGTTGTCTGGCTACACCTTC
CASSPPVELSGYTF
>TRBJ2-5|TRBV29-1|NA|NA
TGCAGCGTTGAAGGCGGGGAAGAGACCCAGTACTTC
CSVEGGEETQYF
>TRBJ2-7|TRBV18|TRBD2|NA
TGTGCCAGCTCACCTGGCAGGGAGGGGCAGTACTTC
CASSPGREGQYF
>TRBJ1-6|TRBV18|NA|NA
TGTGCCAGCTCACCACAGCAGGGGTCTAATTCACCCCTCCACTTT
CASSPQQGSNSPLHF
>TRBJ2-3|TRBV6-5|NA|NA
TGTGCCAGCCAAACAGGGAAAGATACGCAGTATTTT
CASQTGKDTQYF
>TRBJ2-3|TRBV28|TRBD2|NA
TGTGCCAGCAGTTTTAGCGGGCGCTCTAGCACAGATACGCAGTATTTT
CASSFSGRSSTDTQYF
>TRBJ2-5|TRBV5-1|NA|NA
TGCGCCAGCAGCTTGGGGGCCACGTCTGCGCAAGAGACCCAGTACTTC
CASSLGATSAQETQYF
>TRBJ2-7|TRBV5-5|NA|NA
TGTGCCAGCAGCTCTCAGGGGAGGGTAAACTACGAGCAGTACTTC
CASSSQGRVNYEQYF
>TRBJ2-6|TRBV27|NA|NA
TGTGCCAGCAGCAGGGCGTCTGGGGCCAACGTCCTGACTTTC
CASSRASGANVLTF
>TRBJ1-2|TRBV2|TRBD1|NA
TGTGCCAGCAGGAGGACAGGGTCTGGCTACACCTTC
CASRRTGSGYTF
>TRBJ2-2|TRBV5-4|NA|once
TGTGCCAGCAGCTCGACTAGTCCGAACACCGGGGAGCTGTTTTTT
CASSSTSPNTGELFF
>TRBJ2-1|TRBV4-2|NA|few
TGTGCCAGCAGCCGGGGGGGCGGGGTGCCCTACAATGAGCAGTTCTTC
CASSRGGGVPYNEQFF
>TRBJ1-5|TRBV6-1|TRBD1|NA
TGTGCCAGCAGTGATCAGGGGGTCAATCAGCCCCAGCATTTT
CASSDQGVNQPQHF
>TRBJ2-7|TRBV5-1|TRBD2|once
TGCGCCAGCAGCTTGGGACTAGCGGAGACCTACGAGCAGTACTTC
CASSLGLAETYEQYF
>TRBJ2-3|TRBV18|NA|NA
TGTGCCAGCTCTCGGACAGCCAATACAGATACGCAGTATTTT
CASSRTANTDTQYF
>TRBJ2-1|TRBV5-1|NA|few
TGCGCCAGCAGCATCGGGACTGCCGGGTACAATGAGCAGTTCTTC
CASSIGTAGYNEQFF
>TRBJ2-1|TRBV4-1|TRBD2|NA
TGCGCCAGCAGCCTAGCGGGATCGCACTACAATGAGCAGTTCTTC
CASSLAGSHYNEQFF
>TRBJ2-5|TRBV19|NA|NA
TGTGCCAGTAGTCTAAACAGGGCGGGAGAGACCCAGTACTTC
CASSLNRAGETQYF
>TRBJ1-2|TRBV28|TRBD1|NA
TGTGCCAGCAGTTTAAACAGGGGTGGAGGCTACACCTTC
CASSLNRGGGYTF
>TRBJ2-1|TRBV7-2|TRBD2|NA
TGTGCCAGCAGCCTCCGAACTAGCGGGAGTACCAATGAGCAGTTCTTC
CASSLRTSGSTNEQFF
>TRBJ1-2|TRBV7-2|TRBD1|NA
TGTGCCAGCAGCCCGGGGACAGGAAGCTATGGCTACACCTTC
CASSPGTGSYGYTF
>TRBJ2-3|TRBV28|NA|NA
TGTGCCAGCAGTCCCCCAGGAGATACGCAGTATTTT
CASSPPGDTQYF
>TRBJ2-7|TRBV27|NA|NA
TGTGCCAGCAGTTTCGTGGGAGGCTCGACCTACGAGCAGTACTTC
CASSFVGGSTYEQYF
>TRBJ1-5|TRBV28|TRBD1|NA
TGTGCCAGCAGTTTAGGACAGGTTCTTTCGAATCAGCCCCAGCATTTT
CASSLGQVLSNQPQHF
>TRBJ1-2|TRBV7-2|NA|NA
TGTGCCAGCAGCAAGGGCGGGCGGGGGAGCTATGGCTACACCTTC
CASSKGGRGSYGYTF
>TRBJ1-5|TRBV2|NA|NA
TGTGCCAGCAGTCCACAGGGAACCAGACAGCCCCAGCATTTT
CASSPQGTRQPQHF
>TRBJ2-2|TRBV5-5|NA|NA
TGTGCCAGCAGCTCGTCAGGGGGACTCTCCACCGGGGAGCTGTTTTTT
CASSSSGGLSTGELFF
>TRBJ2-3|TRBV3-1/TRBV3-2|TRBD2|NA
TGTGCCAGCAGCCAACAGCGGGAGGGCCCCACGCAGTATTTT
CASSQQREGPTQYF
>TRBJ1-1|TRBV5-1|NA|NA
TGCGCCAGCAGCGTCCAGGGGCTGAACACTGAAGCTTTCTTT
CASSVQGLNTEAFF
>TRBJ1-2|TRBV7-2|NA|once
TGTGCCAGCAGCTTAGGGACAGCTAACTATGGCTACACCTTC
CASSLGTANYGYTF
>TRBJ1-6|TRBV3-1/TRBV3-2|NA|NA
TGTGCCAGCAGCCAAGCAGGGCACAATTCACCCCTCCACTTT
CASSQAGHNSPLHF
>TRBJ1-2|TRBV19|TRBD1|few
TGTGCCAGTAGTAGTTTCCAACAGGGGGCGTTTTATGGCTACACCTTC
CASSSFQQGAFYGYTF
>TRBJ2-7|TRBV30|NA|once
TGTGCCTGGAGTCGGGACATACGAGAGCAGTACTTC
CAWSRDIREQYF
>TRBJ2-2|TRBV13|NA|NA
TGTGCCAGCAGCGAGGAGGAAAACACCGGGGAGCTGTTTTTT
CASSEEENTGELFF
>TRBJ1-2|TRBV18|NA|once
TGTGCCAGCTCACCACAGGAGGGTAATGGTGGCTACACCTTC
CASSPQEGNGGYTF
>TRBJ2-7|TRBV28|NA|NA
TGTGCCAGCAGTAAGGACTCTTGGATCGAGCAGTACTTC
CASSKDSWIEQYF
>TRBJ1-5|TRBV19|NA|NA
TGTGCCAGTAGTATAGATAGGAGGGGCGCGGTACCCCAGCATTTT
CASSIDRRGAVPQHF